Below, one TCR beta chain is given with its context. Clones were read by immunoSEQ multiplex PCR, and TCRdb kept only the in-frame ones, dropping some. The data contain tens of thousands of clones, over 75% of them seen just once; the ten biggest clones take up around 7%. The data were taken from a study of blood T cell repertoires in COVID-19. Study at large: Sites in the United States, Italy and Spain provided acute and convalescent COVID-19 samples.

Patients in Seattle were enrolled during active infection, then followed longitudinally. Germline-derived CDR1 and CDR2 are SEHNR and FQNEAQ (reference sequence). The V gene end was trimmed by 5 bases and the J gene end by 4 bases; junction bases not matched to a gene: 7. The CDR3 covers 14 residues. V is TRBV7-9 and J is TRBJ1-1, with TRBD1 matching over 7 bases. Sequences were obtained from peripheral blood. The TCR sequence derives from a middle-aged man with COVID-19, enrolled during active disease. The CDR3 bases are TGTGCCAGCAGCACTACAGGGGTGAGCACTGAAGCTTTCTTT. It encodes CASSTTGVSTEAFF.